Shown below are 26 T cell receptor beta chains from a single sample sequenced in a study of T cell clones after liver transplantation. Produced via immunoSEQ multiplex PCR; TCRdb's table is partial and in-frame only. The sample records 55,000 to 75,000 clones, about 71% being singletons. This material consisted of CD4+ T cells from blood, taken at the approximately 16-month timepoint. These receptors were taken from a human patient who received a liver transplant. Some T cells could come from the graft donor.

With regard to this clone: This CDR3 is also generated by other DNA sequences in the sample. The chain is built from TRBV28 and TRBJ2-5; a possible D gene is TRBD2 (6 bases). The CDR3 spans 14 residues. V shed 5 bases and J shed 5 bases, with 15 bases lying between them. Germline loops: CDR1 MDHEN, CDR2 SYDVKM. CDR3 coding DNA: TGTGCCAGCAGTCGAGGACAAGGGAGGGAGACCCAGTACTTC. Protein sequence: CASSRGQGRETQYF.

This clone showed up just a few times. The rearrangement links TRBV28 to TRBJ2-2; tentatively, D is TRBD1 or TRBD2 (5 bases each). Trimming pared 2 bases from V and 5 bases from J, leaving 18 bases between. CDR1 is MDHEN and CDR2 is SYDVKM in the germline V gene. The CDR3 is 17 residues long. CDR3: CASSLGSGQGDTGELFF. As DNA, the CDR3 is TGTGCCAGCAGTTTAGGCTCGGGGCAGGGAGATACCGGGGAGCTGTTTTTT.

This clone came up once. This chain links TRBV7-9 with TRBJ2-2, with TRBD1 matching over 9 bases. Germline CDR1 reads SEHNR; CDR2 reads FQNEAQ (reference sequence). The CDR3 has 14 amino acids. With 4 bases clipped from V and 6 bases from J, the junction kept 3 bases outside the gene matches. The DNA of the CDR3 is TGTGCCAGCAGCTGGAGGACAGGGGCCGGGGAGCTGTTTTTT. This codes for CASSWRTGAGELFF. Looking up the rest from reference TRBV7-9 and TRBJ2-2 gives the full variable domain: DTGVSQNPRHKITKRGQNVTFRCDPISEHNRLYWYRQTLGQGPEFLTYFQNEAQLEKSRLLSDRFSAERPKGSFSTLEIQRTEQGDSAMYLCASSWRTGAGELFFGEGSRLTVL.

This chain links TRBV6-5 with TRBJ1-5, with a weak D call TRBD1 (6 bases). CDR3 size: 15 residues. The germline V gene has CDR1 MNHEY and CDR2 SVGAGI. Trimming took off 6 bases at V and 3 bases at J, with 15 bases between the two ends. The CDR3 DNA reads TGTGCCAGCAGAACAGGGAATTCAAACAATCAGCCCCAGCATTTT. It is translated as CASRTGNSNNQPQHF.

The chain has TRBV7-2 and TRBJ1-5, with D possibly being TRBD1 (5 bases). V gave up 5 bases and J gave up 13 bases, with 18 bases separating them. There are 13 residues in the CDR3. Germline CDR1 and CDR2: SGHTA and FQGNSA. The CDR3 coding sequence is TGTGCCAGCAGCCCACGCCCCGGACAAGAGCAGCATTTT. Translated, it gives CASSPRPGQEQHF.

This clone was seen only a few times. The rearrangement joins TRBV10-3 to TRBJ2-2; D possibly corresponds to TRBD2 (6 bases). Deletions cut 0 bases from V and 2 bases from J, with 10 bases between. The CDR3 is 16 amino acids. Germline lookup yields CDR1 ENHRY and CDR2 SYGVKD. CDR3 DNA sequence: TGTGCCATCAGTGAGTCGGTAGCGGTCAACACCGGGGAGCTGTTTTTT. This translates into CAISESVAVNTGELFF.

The CDR3 region is CASSLDTPIGNQPQHF. CDR3 in DNA: TGTGCCAGCAGCTTGGACACCCCTATAGGCAATCAGCCCCAGCATTTT. The chain is built from TRBV27 and TRBJ1-5; D might be TRBD1 (5 bases). V lost 6 bases and J 2 bases, leaving 17 bases between the germline ends. The CDR3 loop spans 16 amino acids. Germline loops: CDR1 MNHEY, CDR2 SMNVEV (reference sequence).

This clone appeared many times. The chain uses TRBV28 and TRBJ2-1; TRBD2 matches 9 bases. Germline V gives CDR1 MDHEN, CDR2 SYDVKM. The CDR3 is made up of 16 amino acids. Trimming took 4 bases from V and 3 from J; bases not matched to a gene: 7. The CDR3 region has the DNA TGTGCCAGCAGTTCCCCAGCGGGGGGCTTCTACAATGAGCAGTTCTTC. Translating gives CASSSPAGGFYNEQFF.

The gene calls are TRBV19 and TRBJ1-1; TRBD1 matches at 7 bases. Germline trimming cut 4 bases from V and 4 bases from J; bases unmatched to any gene: 9. Germline loops: CDR1 LNHDA, CDR2 SQIVND (reference sequence). The CDR3 spans 15 residues. The DNA for the CDR3 is TGTGCCAGTAGTAGCGGCAGGGGGGGGACCACTGAAGCTTTCTTT. It translates to CASSSGRGGTTEAFF.

This rearrangement joins TRBV7-2 to TRBJ2-2, with D perhaps TRBD1 or TRBD2 (7 bases each). This CDR3 has 16 amino acids. Germline loops: CDR1 SGHTA, CDR2 FQGNSA. V lost 4 bases and J lost 7, with 19 bases in between. Here the CDR3 DNA reads TGTGCCAGCAGCTCCGGGGGGACAGCTTGGATCGGGGAGCTGTTTTTT. This sequence encodes CASSSGGTAWIGELFF.

V gene TRBV29-1 combines with J gene TRBJ1-1; 12 bases agree with TRBD1. V trimming: 7 bases; J trimming: 11 bases; junction bases outside the gene matches: 11. Germline values: CDR1 SQVTM, CDR2 ANQGSEA. This CDR3 region has 13 residues. The CDR3 here is CSGDLGQGASAFF. In DNA form, the CDR3 reads TGCAGCGGGGACTTGGGACAGGGGGCGTCGGCTTTCTTT. The full variable domain, its missing parts supplied by reference TRBV29-1 and TRBJ1-1, is SAVISQKPSRDICQRGTSLTIQCQVDSQVTMMFWYRQQPGQSLTLIATANQGSEATYESGFVIDKFPISRPNLTFSTLTVSNMSPEDSSIYLCSGDLGQGASAFFGQGTRLTVV.

The V gene is TRBV10-3, the J gene TRBJ2-7; TRBD2 matches 8 bases. Germline V gene sequence: CDR1 ENHRY, CDR2 SYGVKD. This CDR3 is 15 amino acids long. The V gene end was trimmed by 6 bases and the J gene end by 0 bases; junction bases not matched to a gene: 7. CDR3 coding DNA: TGTGCCATCAGACCGGGACTAGGGAGCTCCTACGAGCAGTACGTC. It yields the protein CAIRPGLGSSYEQYV.

The chain is built from TRBV20-1 and TRBJ2-1, with TRBD2 as a possible D gene (6 bases). Germline V gene data show CDR1 as DFQATT and CDR2 as SNEGSKA (reference sequence). Trimming cost V 6 bases and J 7 bases, with 10 bases left between them. The CDR3 has 11 residues. The CDR3: CSAPTRNEQFF. CDR3 in DNA: TGCAGTGCCCCGACTAGGAATGAGCAGTTCTTC.

The V call is TRBV29-1, the J call TRBJ2-5, with D tentatively TRBD1 (5 bases). This CDR3 spans 16 amino acids. Germline assignment: CDR1 SQVTM and CDR2 ANQGSEA. Trimming removed 2 bases from V and 1 base from J, with 17 bases in between. The CDR3 here is CSVESPPGHFQETQYF. The DNA for the CDR3 is TGCAGCGTTGAATCTCCCCCAGGACATTTCCAAGAGACCCAGTACTTC.

The V gene is TRBV25-1, the J gene TRBJ2-5; TRBD1 is a possible D gene (5 bases). Germline V gene sequence: CDR1 MGHDK, CDR2 SYGVNS. This CDR3 spans 14 amino acids. V gave up 2 bases and J gave up 5 bases, with 12 bases separating them. CDR3 DNA sequence: TGTGCCAGCAGTGAAGGCAGGGTGGGGGAGACCCAGTACTTC. Its translation is CASSEGRVGETQYF.

This chain joins TRBV19 and TRBJ2-5, with TRBD2 identical over 9 bases. Germline assignment: CDR1 LNHDA and CDR2 SQIVND (reference sequence). The V gene end was trimmed by 3 bases and the J gene end by 5 bases; junction bases not matched to a gene: 10. The length of the CDR3 is 16 residues. For the CDR3, the DNA is TGTGCCAGTAGTATGGGTAGCGGGAGATTTGAGGAGACCCAGTACTTC. This gives the protein CASSMGSGRFEETQYF.

The rearrangement joins TRBV18 to TRBJ1-1; a possible D gene is TRBD1 (6 bases). The CDR3 is made up of 17 amino acids. The germline CDR1 and CDR2 sequences are KGHSH and LQKENI. V lost 2 bases to trimming and J lost 1 base, with 17 bases between them. The DNA for the CDR3 is TGTGCCAGCTCACCAGGGGACATCTTCCTTGCGAACACTGAAGCTTTCTTT. Encoded protein: CASSPGDIFLANTEAFF.

The chain is built from TRBV6-1 and TRBJ1-1; a weak D match, TRBD1 (6 bases). This CDR3 comprises 13 residues. Germline V CDR1 and CDR2: MNHNS, SASEGT. V was clipped by 6 bases and J by 1 base, with 9 bases between them. The CDR3 DNA follows: TGTGCCAGCAGCCTAGGGGGGAACACTGAAGCTTTCTTT. This sequence encodes CASSLGGNTEAFF.

This rearrangement joins TRBV19 to TRBJ1-5; D unclear. There are 12 residues in the CDR3. With 8 bases removed from V and 7 bases from J, the gap between germline ends came to 12 bases. Per the germline V gene, CDR1 is LNHDA and CDR2 is SQIVND (reference sequence). DNA of the CDR3: TGTGCCAGTTCCCGAGTCGGACAGCCCCAGCATTTT. This encodes CASSRVGQPQHF.

The genes are TRBV29-1 and TRBJ2-7, with D unclear. CDR1 SQVTM and CDR2 ANQGSEA come from the germline V gene. V lost 7 bases, J lost 0 bases, and 19 bases lay in between. The CDR3 sequence is 15 residues long. The CDR3 region is CSAQDGLARSYEQYF. The CDR3 DNA is TGCAGCGCTCAAGACGGGCTGGCTCGCTCCTACGAGCAGTACTTC.

The chain combines TRBV30 with TRBJ1-3; no definite D call. Germline lookup yields CDR1 GTSNPN and CDR2 SVGIG (reference sequence). The CDR3 covers 12 residues. Trimming took 4 bases from V and 2 from J, leaving 6 bases between them. The CDR3 DNA is TGTGCCTGGAATCAAGCTGGAAACACCATATATTTT. This gives the protein CAWNQAGNTIYF. Supplemented by reference TRBV30 and TRBJ1-3, the full variable domain reads SQTIHQWPATLVQPVGSPLSLECTVEGTSNPNLYWYRQAAGRGLQLLFYSVGIGQISSEVPQNLSASRPQDRQFILSSKKLLLSDSGFYLCAWNQAGNTIYFGEGSWLTVV.

This clone was recorded only once. In DNA form, the CDR3 reads TGTGCCACCAGCAGAGATCCCCGACTAGCGGGAGGTCGCGGTACGCAGTATTTT. It yields the protein CATSRDPRLAGGRGTQYF. The V gene is TRBV15, the J gene TRBJ2-3; TRBD2 matches 13 bases. V shed 0 bases, J shed 8 bases, and the junction held 11 bases outside the gene matches. Germline V gene lookup returns CDR1 LNHNV and CDR2 YYDKDF (reference sequence). CDR3 length: 18 residues.

This chain connects TRBV6-4 to TRBJ2-7; 7 positions agree with TRBD1. The CDR3 is 13 amino acids. The ends lost 2 bases at V and 2 bases at J; junction bases unmatched: 0. The germline V gene encodes CDR1 MRHNA and CDR2 SNTAGT. The DNA of the CDR3 is TGTGCCAGCAGTGACAGGGGGCCCTACGAGCAGTACGTC. Its translation is CASSDRGPYEQYV.

V usage is TRBV7-2 and J usage is TRBJ2-1, with TRBD2 as a possible D gene (6 bases). The CDR3 contains 12 residues. Trimming pared 1 base from V and 15 bases from J, leaving 13 bases between. Germline values: CDR1 SGHTA, CDR2 FQGNSA. The CDR3, as DNA: TGTGCCAGCAGCTTAGTTTCCGGGAGTGTGTTCTTC. The encoded protein is CASSLVSGSVFF.

In this sample, this clone turned up a few times. The rearrangement joins TRBV11-2 to TRBJ2-3, with D tentatively TRBD2 (6 bases). Germline CDR1 reads SGHAT; CDR2 reads FQNNGV. V dropped 5 bases and J dropped 1 base, with 10 bases sitting between them. The CDR3 runs to 14 residues. As DNA, the CDR3 is TGTGCCAGCAGCCCAGGGACTGGCACAGATACGCAGTATTTT. Translated: CASSPGTGTDTQYF.

V is TRBV15 and J is TRBJ1-2; unclear D gene. Germline CDR1 reads LNHNV; CDR2 reads YYDKDF (reference sequence). The CDR3 is 13 residues long. With 1 base removed from V and 8 bases from J, the gap between germline ends came to 11 bases. The CDR3 nucleotides are TGTGCCACCAGCAGAGCCGGCGGAGAGGGCTACACCTTC. It translates to CATSRAGGEGYTF.